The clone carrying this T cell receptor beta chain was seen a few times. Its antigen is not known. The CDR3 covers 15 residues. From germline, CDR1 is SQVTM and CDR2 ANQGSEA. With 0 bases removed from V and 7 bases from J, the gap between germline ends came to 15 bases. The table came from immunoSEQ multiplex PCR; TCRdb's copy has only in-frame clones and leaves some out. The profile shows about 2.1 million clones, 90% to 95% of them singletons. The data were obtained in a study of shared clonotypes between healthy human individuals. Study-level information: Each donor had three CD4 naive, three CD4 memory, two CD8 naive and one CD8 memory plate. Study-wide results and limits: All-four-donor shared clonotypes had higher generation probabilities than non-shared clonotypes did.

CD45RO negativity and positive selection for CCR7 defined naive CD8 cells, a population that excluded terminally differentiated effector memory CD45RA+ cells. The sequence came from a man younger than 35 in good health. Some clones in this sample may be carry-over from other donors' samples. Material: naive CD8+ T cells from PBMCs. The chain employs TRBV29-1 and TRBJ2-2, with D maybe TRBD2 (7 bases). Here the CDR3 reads CSVEERGLGSGELFF. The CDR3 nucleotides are TGCAGCGTTGAAGAGCGGGGGCTGGGGAGCGGGGAGCTGTTTTTT.